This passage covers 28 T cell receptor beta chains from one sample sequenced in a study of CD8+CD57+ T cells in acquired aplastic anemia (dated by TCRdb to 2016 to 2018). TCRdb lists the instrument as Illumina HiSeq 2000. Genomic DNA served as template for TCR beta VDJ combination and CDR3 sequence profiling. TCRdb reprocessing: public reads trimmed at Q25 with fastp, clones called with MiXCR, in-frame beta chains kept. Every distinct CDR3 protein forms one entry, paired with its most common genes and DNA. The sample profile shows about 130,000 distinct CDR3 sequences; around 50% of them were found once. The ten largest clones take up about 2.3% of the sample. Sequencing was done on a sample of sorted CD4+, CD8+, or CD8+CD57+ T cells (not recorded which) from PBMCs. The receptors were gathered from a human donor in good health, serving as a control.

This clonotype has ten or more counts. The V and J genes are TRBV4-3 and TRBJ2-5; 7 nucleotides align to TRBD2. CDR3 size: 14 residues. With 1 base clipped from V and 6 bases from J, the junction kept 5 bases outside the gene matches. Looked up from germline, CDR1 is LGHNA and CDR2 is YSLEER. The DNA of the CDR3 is TGCGCCAGCAGCCAAGCGGGGGGTACGAAGACCCAGTACTTC. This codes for CASSQAGGTKTQYF.

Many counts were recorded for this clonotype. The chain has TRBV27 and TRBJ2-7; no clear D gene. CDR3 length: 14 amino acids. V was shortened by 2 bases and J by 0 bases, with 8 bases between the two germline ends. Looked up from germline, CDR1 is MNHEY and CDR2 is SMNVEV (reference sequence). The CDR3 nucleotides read TGTGCCAGCAGTTTAAGTTCTAGCTCCTACGAGCAGTACTTC. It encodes CASSLSSSSYEQYF.

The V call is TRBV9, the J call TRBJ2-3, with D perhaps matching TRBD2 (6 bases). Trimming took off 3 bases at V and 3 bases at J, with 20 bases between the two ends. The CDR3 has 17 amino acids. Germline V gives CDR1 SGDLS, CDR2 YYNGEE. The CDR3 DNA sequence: TGTGCCAGCAGCGCCTTCACCGGGACTCAGCCGACAGATACGCAGTATTTT. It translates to CASSAFTGTQPTDTQYF.

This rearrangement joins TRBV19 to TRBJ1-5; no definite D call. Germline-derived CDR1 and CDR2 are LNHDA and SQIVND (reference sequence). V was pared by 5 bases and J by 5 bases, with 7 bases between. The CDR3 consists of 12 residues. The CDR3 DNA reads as TGTGCCAGTAGTGATCCGGATCAGCCCCAGCATTTT. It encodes CASSDPDQPQHF.

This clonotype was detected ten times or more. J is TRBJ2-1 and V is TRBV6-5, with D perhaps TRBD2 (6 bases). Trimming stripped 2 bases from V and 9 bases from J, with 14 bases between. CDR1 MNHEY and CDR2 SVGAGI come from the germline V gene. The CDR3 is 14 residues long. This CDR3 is CASSYNEGGSEQFF. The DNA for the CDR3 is TGTGCCAGCAGTTACAATGAGGGAGGAAGTGAGCAGTTCTTC.

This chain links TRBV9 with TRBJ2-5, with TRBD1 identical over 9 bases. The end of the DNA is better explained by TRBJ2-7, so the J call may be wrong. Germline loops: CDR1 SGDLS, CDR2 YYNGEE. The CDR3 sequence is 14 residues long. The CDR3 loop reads CASSAGTGFHEQYF. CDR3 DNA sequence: TGTGCCAGCAGCGCCGGGACAGGGTTCCACGAGCAGTACTTC.

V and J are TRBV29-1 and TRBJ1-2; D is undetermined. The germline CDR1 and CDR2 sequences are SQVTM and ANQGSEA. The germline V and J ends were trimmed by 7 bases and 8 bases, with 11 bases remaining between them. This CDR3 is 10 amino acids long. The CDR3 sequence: CSAGGEGYTF. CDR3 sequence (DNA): TGCAGCGCCGGTGGGGAAGGCTACACCTTC.

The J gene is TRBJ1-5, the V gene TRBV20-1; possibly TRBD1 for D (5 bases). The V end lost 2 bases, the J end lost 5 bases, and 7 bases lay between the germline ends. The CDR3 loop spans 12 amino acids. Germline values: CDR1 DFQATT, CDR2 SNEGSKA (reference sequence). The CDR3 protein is CSARQGDQPQHF. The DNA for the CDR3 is TGCAGTGCTAGACAGGGCGATCAGCCCCAGCATTTT.

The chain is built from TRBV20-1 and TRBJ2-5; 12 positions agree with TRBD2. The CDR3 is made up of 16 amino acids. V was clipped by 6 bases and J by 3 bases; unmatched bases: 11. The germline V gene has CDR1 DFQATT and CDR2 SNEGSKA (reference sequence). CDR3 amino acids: CSAPNPSGGVEETQYF. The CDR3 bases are TGCAGTGCCCCGAACCCTAGCGGGGGGGTAGAAGAGACCCAGTACTTC.

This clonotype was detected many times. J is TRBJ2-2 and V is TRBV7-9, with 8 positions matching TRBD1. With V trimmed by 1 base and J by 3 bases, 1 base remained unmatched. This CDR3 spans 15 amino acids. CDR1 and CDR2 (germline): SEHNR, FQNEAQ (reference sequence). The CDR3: CASSLDRGYTGELFF. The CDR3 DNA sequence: TGTGCCAGCAGCTTAGACAGGGGGTACACCGGGGAGCTGTTTTTT. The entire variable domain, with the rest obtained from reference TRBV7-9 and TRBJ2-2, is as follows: DTGVSQNPRHKITKRGQNVTFRCDPISEHNRLYWYRQTLGQGPEFLTYFQNEAQLEKSRLLSDRFSAERPKGSFSTLEIQRTEQGDSAMYLCASSLDRGYTGELFFGEGSRLTVL.

The chain's CDR3 is CAISERLANYGYTF. In nucleotides, the CDR3 is TGTGCCATCAGTGAACGACTGGCTAACTATGGCTACACCTTC. V and J are TRBV10-3 and TRBJ1-2; D gene ambiguous. V shed 3 bases and J shed 0 bases, with 8 bases lying between them. Germline V gene data show CDR1 as ENHRY and CDR2 as SYGVKD. There are 14 residues in the CDR3.

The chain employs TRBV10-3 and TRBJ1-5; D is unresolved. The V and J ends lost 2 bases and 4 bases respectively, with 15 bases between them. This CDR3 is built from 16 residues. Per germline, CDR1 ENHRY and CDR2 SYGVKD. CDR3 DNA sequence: TGTGCCATCAGTGAGGAGAACAGCAGGCCTAATCAGCCCCAGCATTTT. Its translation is CAISEENSRPNQPQHF.

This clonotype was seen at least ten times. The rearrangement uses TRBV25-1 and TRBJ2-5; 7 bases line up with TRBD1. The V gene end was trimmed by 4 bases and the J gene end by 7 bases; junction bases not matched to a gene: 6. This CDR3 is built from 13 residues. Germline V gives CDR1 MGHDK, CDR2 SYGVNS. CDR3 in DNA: TGTGCCAGCAGTGCGACAGGGTCGGCGACCCAGTACTTC. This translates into CASSATGSATQYF.

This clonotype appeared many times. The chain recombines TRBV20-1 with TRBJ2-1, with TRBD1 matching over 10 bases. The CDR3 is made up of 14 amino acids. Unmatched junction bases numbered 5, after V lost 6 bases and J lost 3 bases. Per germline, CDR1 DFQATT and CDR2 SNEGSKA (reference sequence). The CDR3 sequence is CSADRGLGYNEQFF. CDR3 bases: TGCAGTGCCGACAGGGGGCTCGGCTACAATGAGCAGTTCTTC.

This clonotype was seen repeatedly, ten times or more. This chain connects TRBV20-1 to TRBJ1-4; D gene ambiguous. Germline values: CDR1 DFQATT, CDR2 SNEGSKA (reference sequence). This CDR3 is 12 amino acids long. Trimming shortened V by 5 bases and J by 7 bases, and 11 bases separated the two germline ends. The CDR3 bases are TGCAGTGCTGCCTGGACCGCTGAAAAACTGTTTTTT. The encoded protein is CSAAWTAEKLFF.

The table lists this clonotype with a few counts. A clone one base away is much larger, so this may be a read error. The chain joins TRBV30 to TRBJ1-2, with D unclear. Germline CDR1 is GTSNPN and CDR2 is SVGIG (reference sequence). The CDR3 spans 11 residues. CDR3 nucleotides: TGTGCCTGGGGTGTACTGTCTGGCTACACCTTC. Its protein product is CAWGVLSGYTF.

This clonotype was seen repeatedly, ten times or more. CDR3 sequence (DNA): TGTGCCAGCCGACTAGCGGGGGGGCCCATCTCCTACGAGCAGTACTTC. Amino acids: CASRLAGGPISYEQYF. The V call is TRBV6-1, the J call TRBJ2-7, with 14 bases aligning to TRBD2. The germline V gene has CDR1 MNHNS and CDR2 SASEGT. This CDR3 region has 16 residues. With V trimmed by 8 bases and J by 0 bases, 6 bases remained unmatched.

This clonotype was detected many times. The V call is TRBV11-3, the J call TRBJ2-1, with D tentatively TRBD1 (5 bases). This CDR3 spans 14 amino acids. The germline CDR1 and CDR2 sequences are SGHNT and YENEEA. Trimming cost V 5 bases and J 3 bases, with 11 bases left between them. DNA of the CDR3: TGTGCCAGCAGCCCGTCGCAGGGCTACAATGAGCAGTTCTTC. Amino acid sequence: CASSPSQGYNEQFF.

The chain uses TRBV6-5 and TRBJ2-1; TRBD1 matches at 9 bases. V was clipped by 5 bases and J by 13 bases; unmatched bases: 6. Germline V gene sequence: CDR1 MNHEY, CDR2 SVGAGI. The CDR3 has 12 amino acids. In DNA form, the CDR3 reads TGTGCCAGCAGTAATACGGGACAGGGACAGTTCTTC. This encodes CASSNTGQGQFF.

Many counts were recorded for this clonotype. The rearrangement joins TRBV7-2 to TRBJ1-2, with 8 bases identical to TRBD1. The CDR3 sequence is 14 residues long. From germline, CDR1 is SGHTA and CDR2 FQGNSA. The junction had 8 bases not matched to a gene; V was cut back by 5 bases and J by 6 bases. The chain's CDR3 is CASSVITGGDGYTF. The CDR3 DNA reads TGTGCCAGCAGCGTAATAACAGGGGGGGATGGCTACACCTTC.

CDR3 sequence (DNA): TGTGCCAGCAGCAAGAATAACGAGCAGTACTTC. Translation: CASSKNNEQYF. The chain carries TRBV12-3 or TRBV12-4 and TRBJ2-7; no definite D call. The CDR3 runs to 11 residues. Trimming shortened V by 6 bases and J by 5 bases, and 8 bases separated the two germline ends.

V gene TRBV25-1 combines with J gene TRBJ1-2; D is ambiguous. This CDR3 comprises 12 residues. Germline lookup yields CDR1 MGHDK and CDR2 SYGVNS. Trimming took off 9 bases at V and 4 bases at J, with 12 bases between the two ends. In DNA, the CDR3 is TGTGCCAGTGGCGGTGAGGGCTATGGCTACACCTTC. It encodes CASGGEGYGYTF.

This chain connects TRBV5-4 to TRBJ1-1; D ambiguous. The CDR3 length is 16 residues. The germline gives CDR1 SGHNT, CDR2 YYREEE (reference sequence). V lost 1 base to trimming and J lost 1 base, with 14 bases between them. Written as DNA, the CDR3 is TGTGCCAGCAGCTTGTTTACAGCTCCTTCGAACACTGAAGCTTTCTTT. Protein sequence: CASSLFTAPSNTEAFF.

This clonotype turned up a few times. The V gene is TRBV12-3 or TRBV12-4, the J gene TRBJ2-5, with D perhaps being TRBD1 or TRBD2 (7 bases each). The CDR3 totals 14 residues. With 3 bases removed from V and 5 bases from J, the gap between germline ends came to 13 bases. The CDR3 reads CASSLGGGAETQYF. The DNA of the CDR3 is TGTGCCAGCAGTTTGGGAGGGGGCGCGGAGACCCAGTACTTC.

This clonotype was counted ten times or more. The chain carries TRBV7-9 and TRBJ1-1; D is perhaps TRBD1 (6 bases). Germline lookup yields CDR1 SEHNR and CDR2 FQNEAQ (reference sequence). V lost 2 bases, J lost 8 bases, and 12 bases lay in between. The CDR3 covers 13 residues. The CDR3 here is CASSLKGRGEAFF. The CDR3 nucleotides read TGTGCCAGCAGCTTAAAGGGCAGGGGAGAAGCTTTCTTT.

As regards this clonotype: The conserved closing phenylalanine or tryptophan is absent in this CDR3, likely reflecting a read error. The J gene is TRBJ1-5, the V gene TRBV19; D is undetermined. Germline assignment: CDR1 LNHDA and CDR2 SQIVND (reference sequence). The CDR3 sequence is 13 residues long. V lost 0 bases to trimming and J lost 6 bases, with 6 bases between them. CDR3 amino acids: CASSIEGSQPQHL. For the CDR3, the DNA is TGTGCCAGTAGTATAGAGGGGAGTCAGCCCCAGCATCTT.

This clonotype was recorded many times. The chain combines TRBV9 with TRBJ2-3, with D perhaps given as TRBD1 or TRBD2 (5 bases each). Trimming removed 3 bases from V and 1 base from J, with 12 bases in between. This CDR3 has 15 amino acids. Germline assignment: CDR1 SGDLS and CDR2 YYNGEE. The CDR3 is CASSARDARTDTQYF. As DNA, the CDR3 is TGTGCCAGCAGCGCCCGGGACGCACGCACAGATACGCAGTATTTT. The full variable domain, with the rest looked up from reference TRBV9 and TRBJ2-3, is DSGVTQTPKHLITATGQRVTLRCSPRSGDLSVYWYQQSLDQGLQFLIQYYNGEERAKGNILERFSAQQFPDLHSELNLSSLELGDSALYFCASSARDARTDTQYFGPGTRLTVL.

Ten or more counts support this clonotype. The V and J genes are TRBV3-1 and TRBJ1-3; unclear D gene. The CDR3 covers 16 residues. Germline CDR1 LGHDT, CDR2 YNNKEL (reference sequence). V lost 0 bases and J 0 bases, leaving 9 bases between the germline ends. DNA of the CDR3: TGTGCCAGCAGCCAAGATCGTTGGGGCTCTGGAAACACCATATATTTT. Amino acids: CASSQDRWGSGNTIYF.